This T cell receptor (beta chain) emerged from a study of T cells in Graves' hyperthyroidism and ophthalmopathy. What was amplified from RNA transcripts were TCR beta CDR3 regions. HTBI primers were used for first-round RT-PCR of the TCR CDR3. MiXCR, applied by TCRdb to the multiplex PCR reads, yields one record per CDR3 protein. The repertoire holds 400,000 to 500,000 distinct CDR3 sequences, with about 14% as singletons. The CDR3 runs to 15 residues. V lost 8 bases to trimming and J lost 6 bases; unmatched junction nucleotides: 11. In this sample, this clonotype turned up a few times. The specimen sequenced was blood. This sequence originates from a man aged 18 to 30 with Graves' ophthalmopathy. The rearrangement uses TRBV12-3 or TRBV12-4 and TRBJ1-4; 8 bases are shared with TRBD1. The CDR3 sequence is CASWNPGGFDEKLFF. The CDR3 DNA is TGTGCCAGCTGGAACCCAGGGGGCTTCGATGAAAAACTGTTTTTT.